This T cell receptor beta chain was obtained from a study of blood T cell repertoires in COVID-19. Study as a whole: Donors in the United States, Italy and Spain gave samples during acute or convalescent COVID-19. T cells, B-cell-depleted T cells, or PBMCs provided the cDNA or gDNA that served as material.

As handled by the study authors: Cell counts per sample came from amplifying reference gene primers. Assay: immunoSEQ multiplex PCR; the TCRdb copy retains only in-frame clones and omits some. V and J calls and clone size are copied from that table; D and trimming were computed from the DNA. The sample consists of about 200,000 clones, about 86% of them appearing once. Patients of the Seattle cohort, enrolled during active infection, were followed longitudinally. The CDR3 totals 18 residues. Trimming removed 5 bases at V and 3 bases at J, with 22 bases between. Germline loops: CDR1 MNHNY, CDR2 SVGAGI (reference sequence).

Sequencing was done on a sample of peripheral blood. This receptor was taken from a woman between 50 and 59 years old with COVID-19, enrolled during active disease. V and J are TRBV6-6 and TRBJ2-2; D might be TRBD1 (6 bases). The CDR3 here is CASSQSGWGYRDTGELFF. In nucleotides, the CDR3 is TGTGCCAGCAGTCAGAGTGGGTGGGGGTACAGGGACACCGGGGAGCTGTTTTTT.